These T cell receptor beta chains were read from a single sample in a study of T cell repertoires in cytomegalovirus infection. Their antigen targets remain unknown. MiXCR, applied by TCRdb to the reads, yields one record per CDR3 protein. The sample holds about 920,000 distinct CDR3 sequences, roughly a third seen once. This sample comprised cultured CD8+ T cells from PBMCs, obtained from culture after CMV antigen stimulation. These receptors were taken from a human donor in good health (CMV status not recorded). Some clones in this sample may be carry-over from other donors' samples. Both conserved end residues are part of each CDR3. The order of the fields is clone size, D gene, V gene, J gene, CDR3 protein, CDR3 DNA. D genes are given only for firm matches. Clone size is shown for a subset of rows, as once, few, many or a class of expanded clone.

.	.	TRBV6-1	TRBJ2-3	CASSEPGGAEDTQYF	TGTGCCAGCAGTGAACCAGGGGGGGCCGAAGATACGCAGTATTTT
few	.	TRBV27	TRBJ1-5	CASSGTAILNQPQHF	TGTGCCAGCAGTGGCACTGCAATTTTAAATCAGCCCCAGCATTTT
few	TRBD1	TRBV28	TRBJ1-5	CASSTGTGQGPQHF	TGTGCCAGCAGTACAGGGACAGGGCAGGGGCCCCAGCATTTT
few	.	TRBV9	TRBJ1-3	CASSATGISGNTIYF	TGTGCCAGCAGCGCTACAGGGATCTCTGGAAACACCATATATTTT
few	.	TRBV24-1	TRBJ2-2	CATSDSSFRSGELFF	TGTGCCACCAGTGATTCCTCTTTCCGCTCCGGGGAGCTGTTTTTT
.	.	TRBV7-4	TRBJ1-5	CASSRGRRDQPQHF	TGTGCCAGCAGCCGAGGGAGGAGAGATCAGCCCCAGCATTTT
.	.	TRBV7-9	TRBJ2-2	CASSPRDTNTGELFF	TGTGCCAGCAGCCCCAGAGATACGAACACCGGGGAGCTGTTTTTT
few	TRBD1	TRBV2	TRBJ1-1	CASTGGWNTEAFF	TGTGCCAGTACAGGGGGCTGGAACACTGAAGCTTTCTTT
many	TRBD1	TRBV7-8	TRBJ2-3	CASSQDRERVRDTQYF	TGTGCCAGCAGCCAGGACAGGGAAAGGGTCCGTGATACGCAGTATTTT
few	.	TRBV12-3/TRBV12-4	TRBJ2-3	CASSVGPQTDTQYF	TGTGCCAGCTCCGTGGGCCCCCAAACAGATACGCAGTATTTT
few	.	TRBV5-5	TRBJ2-7	CASSLGVNLGRDEQYF	TGTGCCAGCAGCTTGGGGGTTAACCTTGGCCGGGACGAGCAGTACTTC
few	TRBD2	TRBV7-8	TRBJ2-1	CASSLAQGLDYNEQFF	TGTGCCAGCAGCTTAGCCCAGGGACTAGATTACAATGAGCAGTTCTTC
.	TRBD1	TRBV6-2/TRBV6-3	TRBJ2-1	CASSYWILDRTHNEQFF	TGTGCCAGCAGTTACTGGATCTTGGACAGGACCCACAATGAGCAGTTCTTC
.	TRBD1	TRBV6-1	TRBJ1-2	CATLGPTGEDYGYTF	TGTGCCACCCTAGGTCCAACAGGGGAGGACTATGGCTACACCTTC
few	.	TRBV12-3/TRBV12-4	TRBJ1-1	CASSLNGVNTEAFF	TGTGCCAGCAGTTTGAACGGCGTGAACACTGAAGCTTTCTTT
many	.	TRBV6-6	TRBJ1-6	CASSYSPGNSPLHF	TGTGCCAGCAGTTACTCACCGGGGAATTCACCCCTCCACTTT
few	TRBD1	TRBV7-8	TRBJ1-1	CASSSTRGPTEAFF	TGTGCCAGCAGCTCAACCAGGGGGCCCACTGAAGCTTTCTTT
.	.	TRBV12-3/TRBV12-4	TRBJ1-2	CASSLDYWGGANYGYTF	TGTGCCAGCAGTTTAGACTATTGGGGGGGGGCTAACTATGGCTACACCTTC
.	TRBD2	TRBV2	TRBJ2-2	CASRVLAGGVNTGELFF	TGTGCCAGCAGAGTCCTAGCGGGGGGCGTGAACACCGGGGAGCTGTTTTTT
few	.	TRBV7-6	TRBJ2-7	CASSLEGGSKEQYF	TGTGCCAGCAGCTTAGAGGGGGGCAGTAAAGAGCAGTACTTC
once	.	TRBV5-6	TRBJ2-2	CASGFVTGNTGELFF	TGTGCCAGCGGATTTGTGACAGGGAACACCGGGGAGCTGTTTTTT
.	TRBD1	TRBV6-6	TRBJ1-2	CASKYSGTGFGYTF	TGTGCCAGCAAATACTCCGGGACAGGGTTTGGCTACACCTTC
.	.	TRBV20-1	TRBJ1-1	CSATPDEAFF	TGCAGTGCTACTCCAGACGAAGCTTTCTTT
.	.	TRBV10-3	TRBJ1-5	CAISESRLGGNQPQHF	TGTGCCATCAGTGAGTCGCGGCTGGGCGGTAATCAGCCCCAGCATTTT
.	TRBD1	TRBV14	TRBJ1-1	CASSQDHRGPMNTEAFF	TGTGCCAGCAGCCAAGACCACAGGGGGCCCATGAACACTGAAGCTTTCTTT
.	.	TRBV15	TRBJ2-1	CATSRDSGPRVF	TGTGCCACCAGCAGAGACTCGGGGCCGCGGGTCTTC
few	.	TRBV15	TRBJ1-2	CATSRPVGYGYTF	TGTGCCACCAGCAGACCCGTGGGTTATGGCTACACCTTC
.	.	TRBV7-2	TRBJ1-1	CVSSPEGTEAFF	TGTGTCAGCAGCCCTGAGGGCACTGAAGCTTTCTTT
many	TRBD1	TRBV28	TRBJ2-3	CASRIHRGRTDTQYF	TGTGCCAGCAGAATCCACAGGGGGCGCACAGATACGCAGTATTTT
.	.	TRBV24-1	TRBJ2-5	CATSAGDGGPYETQYF	TGTGCCACCAGTGCCGGAGACGGTGGACCCTATGAGACCCAGTACTTC
.	TRBD2	TRBV7-6	TRBJ2-3	CASSFSSSGVADTQYF	TGTGCCAGCAGCTTTTCAAGTAGCGGGGTAGCAGATACGCAGTATTTT
few	TRBD2	TRBV14	TRBJ2-4	CASSQGSGGLKNIQYF	TGTGCCAGCAGCCAAGGGAGCGGGGGTCTCAAAAACATTCAGTACTTC
.	TRBD2	TRBV6-5	TRBJ2-1	CASSYSTGGDNEQFF	TGTGCCAGCAGTTACTCGACGGGGGGGGACAATGAGCAGTTCTTC
many	TRBD1	TRBV7-6	TRBJ2-2	CASSLRRQGANTGELFF	TGTGCCAGCAGCCTCAGGAGACAGGGGGCGAACACCGGGGAGCTGTTTTTT
many	.	TRBV18	TRBJ2-7	CASSQTETYEQYF	TGTGCCAGCTCACAGACAGAAACCTACGAGCAGTACTTC
few	TRBD1	TRBV2	TRBJ2-5	CATRDRGEETQYF	TGTGCCACCAGGGACAGGGGAGAAGAGACCCAGTACTTC
.	TRBD1	TRBV9	TRBJ2-1	CASSVGAGTGINEQFF	TGTGCCAGCAGCGTAGGAGCCGGGACAGGGATCAATGAGCAGTTCTTC
.	.	TRBV6-5	TRBJ1-1	CASSYTPPGLGLPDAFF	TGTGCCAGCAGTTATACACCCCCAGGGCTGGGGCTCCCTGATGCTTTCTTT
.	TRBD1	TRBV5-1	TRBJ1-1	CASSGTGDPTEAFF	TGCGCCAGCAGCGGTACAGGGGACCCCACTGAAGCTTTCTTT
.	.	TRBV7-6	TRBJ2-1	CASIPGAASHYNEQFF	TGTGCCAGCATCCCGGGGGCGGCCAGCCACTACAATGAGCAGTTCTTC
.	.	TRBV7-8	TRBJ1-3	CASSTTGLSGNTIYF	TGTGCCAGCAGCACGACAGGACTCTCTGGAAACACCATATATTTT
.	.	TRBV4-1	TRBJ1-2	CASSQFKGRDGYTF	TGCGCCAGCAGCCAATTTAAAGGTCGGGATGGCTACACCTTC
few	TRBD1	TRBV19	TRBJ1-6	CASSIPRGRRDSPLHF	TGTGCCAGTAGTATTCCCAGGGGGCGACGGGACTCACCCCTCCACTTT
.	TRBD2	TRBV4-1	TRBJ2-3	CASSLKLAGGTFTDTQYF	TGCGCCAGCAGCCTCAAACTAGCGGGGGGAACCTTCACAGATACGCAGTATTTT
.	.	TRBV12-3/TRBV12-4	TRBJ2-7	CASSASLVEQYF	TGTGCCAGCAGCGCTTCTCTGGTTGAGCAGTACTTC
many	.	TRBV7-8	TRBJ1-1	CASSPNLEAFF	TGTGCCAGCAGCCCCAACCTTGAAGCTTTCTTT
many	.	TRBV6-5	TRBJ1-4	CASSYSPRGTNEKLFF	TGTGCCAGCAGTTACTCCCCACGGGGGACTAATGAAAAACTGTTTTTT
.	TRBD1	TRBV12-3/TRBV12-4	TRBJ1-2	CASRGTGGLANYGYTF	TGTGCCAGCAGAGGGACAGGGGGCCTAGCTAACTATGGCTACACCTTC
.	TRBD1	TRBV19	TRBJ2-1	CASSAQGAGEQFF	TGTGCCAGTAGTGCACAGGGGGCAGGAGAGCAGTTCTTC